The clone carrying this T cell receptor (beta chain) was counted a few times. These data originate in a study of identical twins. Germline V gene sequence: CDR1 ENHRY, CDR2 SYGVKD. The CDR3 is made up of 11 amino acids. Trimming took off 10 bases at V and 7 bases at J, with 10 bases between the two ends. A single record per CDR3 protein comes from TCRdb applying MiXCR to the 5' RACE reads. This table holds roughly 720,000 distinct CDR3 sequences, 18% found once. These records were also assigned to another study, of T cells expressing NK-cell markers.

This sequence joins TRBV10-3 and TRBJ2-2; tentatively, D is TRBD1 or TRBD2 (5 bases each). The sample taken for sequencing was PBMCs. The source of this sequence is a young woman in good health. The CDR3 nucleotides read TGTGCCACGGGGCCGGGCGGGGAGCTGTTTTTT. It yields the protein CATGPGGELFF.